A selection of T cell receptor beta chains follows, all from one sample in a study of long-term antiretroviral therapy in people with HIV. Using immunoSEQ multiplex PCR, the repertoire was profiled, and TCRdb retains in-frame clones only, with some absent. The sample carries some 28,000 clones, just under 80% recorded once. Here the sequenced sample was unsorted PBMCs, taken 1.5 years before starting antiretroviral therapy. The receptors were gathered from a man between 18 and 29 years old with HIV. Both conserved end residues are part of each CDR3. The order of the fields is clone size, D gene, V gene, J gene, CDR3 length, CDR3 protein, CDR3 DNA. D genes are given only for firm matches. Size is omitted from some rows. Given values are once, few, many or a class for expanded clones.

>-|-|TRBV19|TRBJ1-2|14
CASSWSRQANGYTF
TGTGCCAGTAGTTGGAGCAGGCAAGCTAATGGCTACACCTTC
>-|TRBD2|TRBV30|TRBJ2-7|13
CAWSAGRGYEQYF
TGTGCCTGGAGTGCCGGGAGGGGCTACGAGCAGTACTTC
>-|-|TRBV15|TRBJ2-7|11
CATSRAGEQYF
TGTGCCACCAGCAGAGCGGGCGAGCAGTACTTC
>once|-|TRBV30|TRBJ2-7|14
CAWQQGPFSYEQYF
TGTGCCTGGCAACAGGGACCGTTCTCCTACGAGCAGTACTTC
>-|-|TRBV9|TRBJ2-7|14
CASSARQSSYEQYF
TGTGCCAGCAGCGCCCGACAGAGCTCCTACGAGCAGTACTTC
>once|-|TRBV6-6|TRBJ2-1|15
CASSHDSRSYNEQFF
TGTGCCAGCAGCCATGACTCTAGATCCTACAATGAGCAGTTCTTC
>-|-|TRBV7-2|TRBJ1-5|14
CASSPQGINQPQHF
TGTGCCAGCAGCCCTCAGGGGATAAATCAGCCCCAGCATTTT
>-|-|TRBV7-2|TRBJ1-5|14
CASSQTTVDQPQHF
TGTGCCAGCAGCCAAACGACAGTGGATCAGCCCCAGCATTTT
>-|-|TRBV18|TRBJ1-1|16
CASSSMGSGGGTEAFF
TGTGCCAGCTCGTCAATGGGGTCGGGGGGCGGCACTGAAGCTTTCTTT
>-|-|TRBV6-1|TRBJ2-7|15
CASSEKQGGPYEQYF
TGTGCCAGCAGTGAAAAACAGGGAGGTCCCTACGAGCAGTACTTC
>-|TRBD2|TRBV10-1|TRBJ2-2|18
CASSGPGVAGSNTGELFF
TGCGCCAGCAGTGGGCCCGGGGTAGCGGGGTCGAACACCGGGGAGCTGTTTTTT
>once|-|TRBV18|TRBJ1-1|12
CASSPQNTEAFF
TGTGCCAGCTCCCCACAGAACACTGAAGCTTTCTTT
>-|-|TRBV7-2|TRBJ2-5|16
CASSLALTALQETQYF
TGTGCCAGCAGCTTAGCGCTGACGGCCCTGCAAGAGACCCAGTACTTC
>once|-|TRBV5-5|TRBJ2-1|16
CASSGMPAPGYNEQFF
TGTGCCAGCAGCGGGATGCCGGCACCAGGGTACAATGAGCAGTTCTTC
>-|TRBD2|TRBV2|TRBJ2-7|14
CASSELGLAHLQYF
TGTGCCAGCAGTGAGCTAGGACTAGCGCATTTACAGTACTTC
>-|-|TRBV6-5|TRBJ2-1|11
CASSYLNSKFF
TGTGCCAGCAGTTACTTAAATTCAAAGTTCTTC
>-|-|TRBV1|TRBJ2-3|17
CTSSLRRRAGRSDTQYF
TGCACCAGCAGCCTCCGCCGGAGGGCGGGGAGGTCAGATACGCAGTATTTT
>-|-|TRBV19|TRBJ1-5|15
CASSLTGGNNQPQHF
TGTGCCAGTAGTTTGACGGGGGGAAACAATCAGCCCCAGCATTTT
>few|-|TRBV30|TRBJ1-2|13
CAWSVKGGAGYTF
TGTGCCTGGAGTGTAAAAGGGGGAGCGGGCTACACCTTC
>few|TRBD2|TRBV6-1|TRBJ2-7|18
CASSEYPRGGLAFHEQYF
TGTGCCAGCAGTGAATACCCCCGTGGGGGACTAGCGTTCCACGAGCAGTACTTC
>-|TRBD2|TRBV18|TRBJ2-3|15
CASSPGLADPDTQYF
TGTGCCAGCTCACCGGGACTAGCCGACCCAGATACGCAGTATTTT
>-|-|TRBV10-3|TRBJ2-3|12
CAISSSTDTQYF
TGTGCCATCAGCTCCAGCACAGATACGCAGTATTTT
>-|-|TRBV5-1|TRBJ1-3|15
CASSLQADSGNTIYF
TGCGCCAGCAGCTTGCAGGCCGACTCTGGAAACACCATATATTTT
>-|-|TRBV27|TRBJ2-1|12
CASSPGGDEQFF
TGTGCCAGCAGCCCTGGGGGCGATGAGCAGTTCTTC
>once|TRBD1|TRBV4-2|TRBJ1-2|15
CASSQELGTGLGYTF
TGTGCCAGCAGCCAAGAGCTTGGGACAGGGTTGGGCTACACCTTC
>-|TRBD1|TRBV5-1|TRBJ1-4|14
CASSLQGATEKLFF
TGCGCCAGCAGTCTACAGGGGGCTACTGAAAAACTGTTTTTT
>once|-|TRBV28|TRBJ2-5|13
CASRVTGWETQYF
TGTGCCAGCAGGGTAACAGGGTGGGAGACCCAGTACTTC
>-|-|TRBV20-1|TRBJ2-1|11
CSARAGREQFF
TGCAGTGCTAGAGCGGGTCGTGAGCAGTTCTTC
>-|TRBD2|TRBV6-6|TRBJ2-5|14
CASSPGREVETQYF
TGTGCCAGCAGTCCGGGCCGGGAGGTAGAGACCCAGTACTTC
>-|-|TRBV14|TRBJ2-7|14
CASSQSGPFYEQYF
TGTGCCAGCAGCCAGTCGGGACCCTTTTACGAGCAGTACTTC
>-|-|TRBV6-5|TRBJ1-4|15
CASSYRRGPVEKLFF
TGTGCCAGCAGTTACCGACGTGGGCCCGTGGAAAAACTGTTTTTT
>-|-|TRBV5-6|TRBJ2-3|19
CASSLHPYHGASLTDTQYF
TGTGCCAGCAGCTTACACCCGTACCACGGAGCCAGTCTCACAGATACGCAGTATTTT
>few|TRBD1|TRBV7-9|TRBJ1-3|14
CASRTDRGRNTIYF
TGTGCCAGCAGGACGGACAGGGGACGAAACACCATATATTTT
>-|-|TRBV11-2|TRBJ2-5|15
CASSPRLRPRETQYF
TGTGCCAGCAGCCCGCGCCTACGCCCGAGAGAGACCCAGTACTTC
>-|TRBD1|TRBV19|TRBJ2-1|15
CASIPTGGLYNEQFF
TGTGCCAGTATCCCTACAGGGGGCCTTTACAATGAGCAGTTCTTC
>-|TRBD2|TRBV30|TRBJ2-3|13
CAWTGGPTDTQYF
TGTGCCTGGACGGGGGGGCCTACAGATACGCAGTATTTT
>-|-|TRBV11-2|TRBJ2-7|11
CASSFYYEQYF
TGTGCCAGCAGCTTCTACTACGAGCAGTACTTC
>-|TRBD2|TRBV7-6|TRBJ2-2|16
CASSPSGGAISGELFF
TGTGCCAGCAGCCCTAGCGGGGGGGCTATTTCCGGGGAGCTGTTTTTT
>-|-|TRBV6-1|TRBJ2-1|14
CASSGRTTYNEQFF
TGTGCCAGCAGTGGTCGTACAACCTACAATGAGCAGTTCTTC
>-|TRBD1|TRBV7-9|TRBJ1-2|13
CASLRTGGYGYTF
TGTGCCAGCCTTAGGACAGGGGGCTATGGCTACACCTTC
>-|-|TRBV4-1|TRBJ1-6|15
CASSQFFQYNSPLHF
TGCGCCAGCAGCCAATTCTTTCAATATAATTCACCCCTCCACTTT
>-|-|TRBV29-1|TRBJ2-1|13
CSLTIVRGNEQFF
TGCAGCCTCACCATCGTGAGGGGCAATGAGCAGTTCTTC
>-|TRBD1|TRBV9|TRBJ1-4|14
CASSAGTGAEKLFF
TGTGCCAGCAGCGCCGGGACAGGGGCTGAAAAACTGTTTTTT
>-|TRBD2|TRBV10-1|TRBJ2-2|18
CASSDTGLAGTNTGELFF
TGCGCCAGCAGTGATACGGGACTAGCGGGGACGAACACCGGGGAGCTGTTTTTT
>-|TRBD2|TRBV5-4|TRBJ2-2|15
CASSNSGGPTGELFF
TGTGCCAGCAGCAATAGCGGGGGCCCCACCGGGGAGCTGTTTTTT
>once|TRBD2|TRBV7-8|TRBJ2-1|16
CASRRSGGPRDNEQFF
TGTGCCAGCCGGCGGAGCGGGGGGCCGCGGGACAATGAGCAGTTCTTC
>once|-|TRBV15|TRBJ2-3|12
CATNRSTGTQYF
TGTGCCACCAACAGGAGCACGGGTACGCAGTATTTT
>once|-|TRBV4-1|TRBJ2-7|17
CASSQVTPLRAEAEQYF
TGCGCCAGCAGCCAGGTCACACCCCTACGAGCTGAGGCCGAGCAGTACTTC
>-|-|TRBV15|TRBJ1-1|12
CATSRERQKAFF
TGTGCCACCAGCAGAGAACGGCAGAAAGCTTTCTTT
>once|TRBD2|TRBV6-1|TRBJ2-5|17
CASSEGGTSGSHETQYF
TGTGCCAGCAGTGAAGGGGGAACTAGCGGGAGTCACGAGACCCAGTACTTC
>-|-|TRBV5-1|TRBJ2-5|14
CASNMRGDQETQYF
TGCGCCAGCAATATGAGGGGGGACCAAGAGACCCAGTACTTC
>-|-|TRBV5-1|TRBJ2-1|14
CASSWRGSYNEQFF
TGCGCCAGCAGCTGGCGGGGTTCCTACAATGAGCAGTTCTTC